A single sample is the source of the 2 T cell receptor beta chains below, sequenced in a study of CD8 T cells in Susac syndrome. An input of about 0.45 to 1 ug of RNA was subjected to reverse transcription using random hexamers. Via MiXCR, TCRdb re-called the immunoSEQ multiplex PCR reads, giving one row per CDR3 protein. The data contain some 96,000 distinct CDR3 sequences, 95% of them singletons. What was sequenced was CD8+ T cells from PBMCs. These receptors were taken from a human donor with Susac syndrome.

This chain links TRBV19 with TRBJ2-7, with a weak D call TRBD2 (6 bases). This CDR3 is built from 14 residues. V lost 1 base to trimming and J lost 0 bases, with 7 bases between them. Germline V lookup: CDR1 LNHDA, CDR2 SQIVND (reference sequence). CDR3 loop: CASSIGLVSYEQYF. CDR3 coding DNA: TGTGCCAGTAGTATAGGACTAGTCTCCTACGAGCAGTACTTC. Combining the CDR3 with reference TRBV19 and TRBJ2-7 gives the whole variable domain DGGITQSPKYLFRKEGQNVTLSCEQNLNHDAMYWYRQDPGQGLRLIYYSQIVNDFQKGDIAEGYSVSREKKESFPLTVTSAQKNPTAFYLCASSIGLVSYEQYFGPGTRLTVT.

V is TRBV6-1 and J is TRBJ2-3; D uncertain. CDR3 length: 15 residues. Germline CDR1 reads MNHNS; CDR2 reads SASEGT. V shed 5 bases and J shed 2 bases, with 14 bases lying between them. The CDR3 nucleotides read TGTGCCAGCAGTTCTTTGGGCAAAGCCACAGATACGCAGTATTTT. Protein product: CASSSLGKATDTQYF.